The sequence of this T cell receptor (beta chain) was determined in a study of spatial heterogeneity in lung cancer. Study in general: Alpha-chain sequences were consistently detected less often than beta-chain sequences. Raw sequencing reads included, on average, more than 8.5 appearances of each unique TCR and UMI combination.

The CDR3 spans 14 residues. Trimming took 3 bases from V and 7 from J, leaving 10 bases between them. Germline V lookup: CDR1 MDHEN, CDR2 SYDVKM. Within the sample, this clonotype is medium-sized. The library was designed around alpha chains, so this beta chain is a stray read whose abundance carries little weight. TCRdb reanalysed the 5' RACE reads using MiXCR and keeps one entry per CDR3 protein. The sample records a few thousand distinct CDR3 sequences, around 20% being singletons. Stated time point: sample taken at primary tumor resection. Tumor, nontumor lung or frozen PBMC supplied whole RNA, sequenced without sorting.

Sequenced material: normal lung tissue next to the tumor, taken at surgery. The V and J genes are TRBV28 and TRBJ1-6; D possibly corresponds to TRBD1 (5 bases). The sequence was collected from a male donor with early-stage non-small cell lung cancer. Here the CDR3 reads CASSFGTRNSPLHF. Here the CDR3 DNA reads TGTGCCAGCAGTTTTGGGACTCGAAATTCACCCCTCCACTTT.